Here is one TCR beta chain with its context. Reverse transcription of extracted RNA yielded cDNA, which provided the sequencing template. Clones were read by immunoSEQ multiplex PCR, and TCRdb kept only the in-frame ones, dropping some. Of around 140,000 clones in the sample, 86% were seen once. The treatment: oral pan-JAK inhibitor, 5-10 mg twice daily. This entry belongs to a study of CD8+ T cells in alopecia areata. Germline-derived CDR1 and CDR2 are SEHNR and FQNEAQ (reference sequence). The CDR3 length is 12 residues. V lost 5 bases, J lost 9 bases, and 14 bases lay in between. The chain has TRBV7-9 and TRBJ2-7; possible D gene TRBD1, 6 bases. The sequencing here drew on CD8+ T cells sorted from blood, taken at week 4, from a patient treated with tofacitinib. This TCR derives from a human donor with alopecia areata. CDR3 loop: CASSGTGLGQYF. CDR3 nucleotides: TGTGCCAGCAGCGGTACAGGGTTGGGGCAGTACTTC.